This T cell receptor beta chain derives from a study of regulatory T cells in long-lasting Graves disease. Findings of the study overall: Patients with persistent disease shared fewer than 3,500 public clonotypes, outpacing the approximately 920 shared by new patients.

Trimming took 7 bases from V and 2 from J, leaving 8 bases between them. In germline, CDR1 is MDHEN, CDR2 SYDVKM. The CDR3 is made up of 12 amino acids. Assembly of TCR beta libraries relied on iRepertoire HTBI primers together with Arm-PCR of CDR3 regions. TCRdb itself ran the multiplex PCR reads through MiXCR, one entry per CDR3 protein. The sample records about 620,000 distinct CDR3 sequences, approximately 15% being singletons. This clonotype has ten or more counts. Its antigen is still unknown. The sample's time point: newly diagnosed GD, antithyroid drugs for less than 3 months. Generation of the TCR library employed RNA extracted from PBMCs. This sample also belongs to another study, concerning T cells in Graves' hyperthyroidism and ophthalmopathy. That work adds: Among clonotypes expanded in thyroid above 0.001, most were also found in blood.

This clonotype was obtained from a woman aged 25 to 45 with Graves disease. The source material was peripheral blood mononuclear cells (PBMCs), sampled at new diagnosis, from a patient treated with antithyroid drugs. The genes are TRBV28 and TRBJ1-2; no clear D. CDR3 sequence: CASTPGNYGYTF. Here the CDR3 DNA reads TGTGCCAGCACTCCGGGCAACTATGGCTACACCTTC.